Below are 20 T cell receptor beta chains sequenced from a single sample in a study of blood T cells in healthy people across ages (dated by TCRdb to about 2015). Libraries were prepared through 5' RACE. The run used an Illumina HiSeq 2500. A second PCR of about 6 to 12 cycles was performed with a sample-barcoded 5' primer and a J-beta primer mix. In TCRdb, the public reads were trimmed at Q25 with fastp and aligned with MiXCR, with productive beta chains retained. Duplicate CDR3 protein sequences are folded into a single record with the most common DNA and genes. This sample is represented by roughly 1.7 million distinct CDR3 sequences; 30% to 35% of them were singletons. Approximately 11% of the sample is held by the ten biggest clonotypes. Material: blood. The receptors derive from a woman aged 25 to 39 in good health.

This clonotype was recorded at least ten times. J is TRBJ2-7 and V is TRBV27; 11 bases fit TRBD1. CDR1 and CDR2 from the germline V gene are MNHEY and SMNVEV (reference sequence). This CDR3 has 14 amino acids. Trimming took 3 bases from V and 6 from J; bases not matched to a gene: 4. The CDR3 nucleotides read TGTGCCAGCAGTTTCGGACAGGGGGCGGGCGAGCAGTACTTC. It translates to CASSFGQGAGEQYF.

The chain is built from TRBV4-1 and TRBJ2-3, with D perhaps matching TRBD2 (6 bases). V shed 0 bases and J shed 0 bases, with 13 bases lying between them. Germline values: CDR1 MGHRA, CDR2 YSYEKL. The CDR3 extends over 17 amino acids. The CDR3 bases are TGCGCCAGCAGCCAAGAACCTGCTAGCGCTAGCACAGATACGCAGTATTTT. It encodes CASSQEPASASTDTQYF.

J is TRBJ2-7 and V is TRBV7-3; D is unresolved. The germline V gene encodes CDR1 SGHTA and CDR2 FQGTGA. V was cut by 5 bases and J by 5 bases, with 16 bases left in between. The CDR3 spans 14 residues. This CDR3 reads CASSKTPGIDEQYF. CDR3 sequence (DNA): TGTGCCAGCAGCAAAACCCCCGGTATAGACGAGCAGTACTTC.

The V and J genes are TRBV5-6 and TRBJ2-1; TRBD2 aligns across 9 bases. This CDR3 comprises 15 residues. CDR1 is SGHDT, CDR2 YYEEEE, per germline. The J segment lost 5 bases and the V segment lost 2 bases, leaving 5 bases of the junction unmatched. The CDR3 loop is CASSFRLADNNEQFF. CDR3 in DNA: TGTGCCAGCAGCTTCCGACTAGCGGATAACAATGAGCAGTTCTTC. Full variable domain (rest looked up from reference TRBV5-6 and TRBJ2-1): DAGVTQSPTHLIKTRGQQVTLRCSPKSGHDTVSWYQQALGQGPQFIFQYYEEEERQRGNFPDRFSGHQFPNYSSELNVNALLLGDSALYLCASSFRLADNNEQFFGPGTRLTVL.

The J gene is TRBJ1-5, the V gene TRBV7-9; perhaps TRBD1 as D (6 bases). Trimming stripped 1 base from V and 5 bases from J, with 9 bases between. This CDR3 region has 14 residues. Looked up from germline, CDR1 is SEHNR and CDR2 is FQNEAQ (reference sequence). CDR3 region: CASSLGGGYQPQHF. In DNA, the CDR3 is TGTGCCAGCAGCTTAGGAGGGGGGTATCAGCCCCAGCATTTT.

This chain joins TRBV29-1 and TRBJ1-2; D is unresolved. V lost 2 bases to trimming and J lost 4 bases, with 8 bases between them. The CDR3 spans 12 residues. Germline CDR1 reads SQVTM; CDR2 reads ANQGSEA. CDR3 coding DNA: TGCAGCGTTGAACCGGAGTCCTATGGCTACACCTTC. Translation: CSVEPESYGYTF.

This clonotype was recorded many times. The gene calls are TRBV12-3 or TRBV12-4 and TRBJ2-7; D call uncertain. This CDR3 has 11 residues. The V and J ends lost 4 bases and 6 bases respectively, with 7 bases between them. CDR3 residues: CASSSYGEQYF. The CDR3 coding sequence is TGTGCCAGCAGTTCCTATGGCGAGCAGTACTTC.

V gene TRBV5-5 combines with J gene TRBJ2-3; D remains ambiguous. This CDR3 spans 14 amino acids. V gave up 5 bases and J gave up 2 bases, with 12 bases separating them. CDR1 and CDR2 (germline): SGHKS, YYEKEE (reference sequence). CDR3 coding DNA: TGTGCCAGCAGGAAGAGTAGTCACACAGATACGCAGTATTTT. As protein: CASRKSSHTDTQYF.

The V call is TRBV4-1, the J call TRBJ2-1, with a possible D match to TRBD2 (6 bases). Trimming left V 1 base short and J 3 bases short, with 10 bases between. CDR3 size: 15 residues. Per germline, CDR1 MGHRA and CDR2 YSYEKL. For the CDR3, the DNA is TGCGCCAGCAGCCAAGGCGGGACCTTCTACAATGAGCAGTTCTTC. It translates to CASSQGGTFYNEQFF.

V gene TRBV12-3 or TRBV12-4 combines with J gene TRBJ2-3; 8 bases line up with TRBD2. The CDR3 is made up of 17 amino acids. The trim removed 5 bases at V and 6 bases at J, leaving 16 bases unmatched. CDR3 sequence (DNA): TGTGCCAGCAGTCCCCGGGGCCGCGGGGGGCAAGCGGATACGCAGTATTTT. This encodes CASSPRGRGGQADTQYF.

This chain uses TRBV7-9 with TRBJ1-2; TRBD1 is a possible D gene (6 bases). CDR3 length: 16 amino acids. The germline CDR1 and CDR2 sequences are SEHNR and FQNEAQ (reference sequence). V dropped 0 bases and J dropped 8 bases, with 19 bases sitting between them. CDR3: CASSLANPAQGSGYTF. In DNA form, the CDR3 reads TGTGCCAGCAGCTTAGCGAACCCTGCTCAGGGGAGCGGCTACACCTTC.

The chain links TRBV11-2 to TRBJ2-2; D might be TRBD2 (6 bases). Per germline, CDR1 SGHAT and CDR2 FQNNGV. The CDR3 loop spans 15 amino acids. V lost 7 bases, J lost 7 bases, and 19 bases lay in between. CDR3 nucleotides: TGTGCCAGCACCACCGGATGGGGGAGGCTCGGGGAGCTGTTTTTT. Protein sequence: CASTTGWGRLGELFF.

The chain recombines TRBV5-1 with TRBJ1-1; D gene uncertain. The CDR3 totals 17 residues. The V and J ends lost 2 bases and 0 bases respectively, with 17 bases between them. Germline V CDR1 and CDR2: SGHRS, YFSETQ. The CDR3 spells CASSLAPMADMNTEAFF. The CDR3 nucleotides read TGCGCCAGCAGCTTAGCCCCTATGGCGGATATGAACACTGAAGCTTTCTTT.

This rearrangement joins TRBV20-1 to TRBJ1-5, with D unresolved. Trimming pared 4 bases from V and 5 bases from J, leaving 9 bases between. Germline CDR1 DFQATT, CDR2 SNEGSKA (reference sequence). CDR3 size: 12 residues. The CDR3 nucleotides are TGCAGTGCTACCAGACCAGATCAGCCCCAGCATTTT. Its translation: CSATRPDQPQHF.

CDR3 DNA: TGCAGTGCTAGGAGCGGGAGGGGGAATGAGCAGTTCTTC. Protein product: CSARSGRGNEQFF. The V gene is TRBV20-1, the J gene TRBJ2-1; 10 nucleotides agree with TRBD2. Germline V gives CDR1 DFQATT, CDR2 SNEGSKA (reference sequence). The CDR3 sequence is 13 residues long. Trimming removed 3 bases from V and 7 bases from J; junction bases left unmatched: 3.

A few counts support this clonotype. The chain joins TRBV20-1 to TRBJ2-1; D perhaps matches TRBD2 (5 bases). The length of the CDR3 is 17 residues. Between the trimmed V and J ends, which lost 0 bases and 4 bases, there was a span of 19 bases. Germline V lookup: CDR1 DFQATT, CDR2 SNEGSKA (reference sequence). Written as DNA, the CDR3 is TGCAGTGCTAGAGATCCTGACTTAGGGAGTGGGTACAATGAGCAGTTCTTC. Its protein product is CSARDPDLGSGYNEQFF.

This clonotype was counted a few times. The chain is built from TRBV7-9 and TRBJ2-3; 7 positions match TRBD2. CDR1 and CDR2 from the germline V gene are SEHNR and FQNEAQ (reference sequence). The CDR3 runs 13 residues. With 6 bases clipped from V and 4 bases from J, the junction kept 4 bases outside the gene matches. CDR3: CASSMGGADTQYF. The CDR3 DNA sequence: TGTGCCAGCAGTATGGGGGGGGCAGATACGCAGTATTTT.

The rearrangement joins TRBV9 to TRBJ1-1; D is uncertain. The germline gives CDR1 SGDLS, CDR2 YYNGEE. This CDR3 has 14 amino acids. Trimming removed 6 bases at V and 1 base at J, with 13 bases between. CDR3 protein: CASTDQWGNTEAFF. CDR3 DNA sequence: TGTGCCAGCACCGACCAGTGGGGGAACACTGAAGCTTTCTTT.

There are many counts of this clonotype. V and J are TRBV12-3 or TRBV12-4 and TRBJ1-2; 8 positions agree with TRBD1. There are 12 residues in the CDR3. V lost 10 bases and J lost 2; bases outside the gene matches: 3. The CDR3 protein is CATGTGNYGYTF. The CDR3 nucleotides are TGTGCCACCGGGACAGGAAACTATGGCTACACCTTC.

This clonotype was seen a handful of times. This rearrangement joins TRBV5-6 to TRBJ2-3; TRBD2 aligns across 7 bases. Germline lookup yields CDR1 SGHDT and CDR2 YYEEEE. With V trimmed by 4 bases and J by 1 base, 9 bases remained unmatched. The length of the CDR3 is 16 residues. CDR3 region: CASSPGPGRGTDTQYF. DNA of the CDR3: TGTGCCAGCAGCCCCGGGCCTGGGAGGGGCACAGATACGCAGTATTTT.